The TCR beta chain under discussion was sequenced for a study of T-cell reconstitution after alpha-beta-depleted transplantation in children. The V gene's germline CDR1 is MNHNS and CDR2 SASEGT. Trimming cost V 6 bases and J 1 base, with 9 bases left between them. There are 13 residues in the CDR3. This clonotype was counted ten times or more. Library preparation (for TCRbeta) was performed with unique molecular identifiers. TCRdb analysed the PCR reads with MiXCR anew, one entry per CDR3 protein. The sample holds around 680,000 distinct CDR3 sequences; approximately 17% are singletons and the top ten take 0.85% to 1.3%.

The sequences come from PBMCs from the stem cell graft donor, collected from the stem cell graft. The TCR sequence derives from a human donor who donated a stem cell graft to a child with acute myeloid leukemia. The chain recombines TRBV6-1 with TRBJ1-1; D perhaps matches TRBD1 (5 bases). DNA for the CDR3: TGTGCCAGCAGGAGACAGACGAACACTGAAGCTTTCTTT. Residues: CASRRQTNTEAFF.